Presented here are 32 T cell receptor beta chains from one specimen sequenced in a study of cytotoxic CD8 clonotypes in ibrutinib-treated CLL. The assay was immunoSEQ multiplex PCR, and TCRdb's table has in-frame clones only and misses some. The sample holds 140,000 to 150,000 clones, about 76% seen once. Here the sequenced sample was PBMCs, taken after 24 months of ibrutinib treatment. The receptors originated from a human donor with chronic lymphocytic leukemia.

V usage is TRBV10-1 and J usage is TRBJ1-1; 7 nucleotides line up with TRBD1. J was trimmed by 8 bases and V by 0 bases; bases with no gene match: 21. In germline, CDR1 is WNHNN, CDR2 SYGVQD (reference sequence). This CDR3 comprises 19 residues. The CDR3 DNA follows: TGCGCCAGCAGTGAGTCGAGAAGGGGGCGCCAGACCTCTCCCCGCGAAGCTTTCTTT. This gives the protein CASSESRRGRQTSPREAFF.

This clone appeared a few times. The chain has TRBV7-9 and TRBJ1-6, with D unresolved. The ends were cut back, 4 bases at V and 7 bases at J, with 8 bases in the middle. The CDR3 consists of 13 residues. Germline V gene sequence: CDR1 SEHNR, CDR2 FQNEAQ (reference sequence). The CDR3, as DNA: TGTGCCAGCAGCTCCATGGGGAATTCACCCCTCCACTTT. Protein sequence: CASSSMGNSPLHF.

The rearrangement links TRBV5-1 to TRBJ2-2; 7 nucleotides align to TRBD1. This CDR3 spans 15 amino acids. In germline, CDR1 is SGHRS, CDR2 YFSETQ. V gave up 4 bases and J gave up 7 bases; unmatched junction bases: 10. The CDR3 here is CASSTLKGADGELFF. In nucleotides, the CDR3 is TGCGCCAGCAGCACCTTGAAGGGGGCCGACGGGGAGCTGTTTTTT.

V and J are TRBV7-2 and TRBJ2-6; D is ambiguous. The CDR3 loop spans 15 amino acids. Germline V gives CDR1 SGHTA, CDR2 FQGNSA. V was pared by 3 bases and J by 0 bases, with 6 bases between. CDR3 region: CASSLGSSGANVLTF. The CDR3 bases are TGTGCCAGCAGCTTGGGGTCCTCTGGGGCCAACGTCCTGACTTTC.

V gene TRBV11-2 combines with J gene TRBJ1-2; D may be TRBD1 (5 bases). CDR1 and CDR2 (germline): SGHAT, FQNNGV. This CDR3 region has 13 residues. Trimming cost V 6 bases and J 6 bases, with 14 bases left between them. The CDR3 protein is CASRAAGGDGYTF. For the CDR3, the DNA is TGTGCCAGCAGAGCCGCTGGGGGGGATGGCTACACCTTC.

This chain connects TRBV27 to TRBJ2-5; D remains ambiguous. The germline V and J ends were trimmed by 0 bases and 5 bases, with 7 bases remaining between them. The CDR3 spans 13 residues. Germline CDR1 is MNHEY and CDR2 is SMNVEV (reference sequence). In DNA form, the CDR3 reads TGTGCCAGCAGTTTATCGTTTCAGGAGACCCAGTACTTC. It yields the protein CASSLSFQETQYF.

The V call is TRBV30, the J call TRBJ2-7; D remains ambiguous. CDR1 is GTSNPN and CDR2 is SVGIG in the germline V gene (reference sequence). This CDR3 spans 12 amino acids. Trimming removed 3 bases from V and 2 bases from J, with 8 bases in between. As DNA, the CDR3 is TGTGCCTGGAGGGCAGGACCCTACGAGCAGTACTTC. It is translated as CAWRAGPYEQYF. The variable domain in full, with the rest retrieved from reference TRBV30 and TRBJ2-7, is SQTIHQWPATLVQPVGSPLSLECTVEGTSNPNLYWYRQAAGRGLQLLFYSVGIGQISSEVPQNLSASRPQDRQFILSSKKLLLSDSGFYLCAWRAGPYEQYFGPGTRLTVT.

This clone was observed a few times. This chain connects TRBV5-1 to TRBJ2-3; D ambiguous. The CDR3 loop spans 15 amino acids. The germline CDR1 and CDR2 sequences are SGHRS and YFSETQ. V was trimmed by 0 bases and J by 0 bases, leaving 8 bases between them. The CDR3 spells CASSLAASSTDTQYF. CDR3 nucleotides: TGCGCCAGCAGCTTGGCGGCAAGTAGCACAGATACGCAGTATTTT.

The V gene is TRBV7-9, the J gene TRBJ1-5; TRBD1 is a possible D gene (5 bases). Trimming took off 3 bases at V and 5 bases at J, with 5 bases between the two ends. CDR1 and CDR2 from the germline V gene are SEHNR and FQNEAQ (reference sequence). This CDR3 has 12 residues. The CDR3 loop is CASSLTDQPQHF. The CDR3 DNA follows: TGTGCCAGCAGCTTGACAGATCAGCCCCAGCATTTT.

The chain combines TRBV18 with TRBJ1-2; D remains ambiguous. CDR3 length: 13 residues. Germline V gene sequence: CDR1 KGHSH, CDR2 LQKENI. Trimming pared 4 bases from V and 2 bases from J, leaving 8 bases between. CDR3 sequence reads: CASSRDKNYGYTF. DNA for the CDR3: TGTGCCAGCTCACGAGACAAGAACTATGGCTACACCTTC.

This clone was seen just once. The chain joins TRBV4-1 to TRBJ2-1, with a tentative D call TRBD2 (7 bases). This CDR3 is built from 17 residues. Germline loops: CDR1 MGHRA, CDR2 YSYEKL. The germline V and J ends were trimmed by 0 bases and 3 bases, with 15 bases remaining between them. CDR3 residues: CASSQERGGGFYNEQFF. The CDR3 DNA follows: TGCGCCAGCAGCCAAGAACGTGGGGGGGGCTTCTACAATGAGCAGTTCTTC.

The genes are TRBV7-3 and TRBJ1-5; a possible D gene is TRBD1 (5 bases). The CDR3 totals 13 residues. V lost 5 bases and J lost 6, with 11 bases in between. Germline lookup yields CDR1 SGHTA and CDR2 FQGTGA. CDR3 protein: CASSPTGGQPQHF. The CDR3 coding sequence is TGTGCCAGCAGCCCGACCGGGGGTCAGCCCCAGCATTTT.

This chain links TRBV28 with TRBJ2-3, with no clear D. Germline CDR1 and CDR2: MDHEN and SYDVKM. This CDR3 comprises 13 residues. V lost 7 bases, J lost 1 base, and 9 bases lay in between. CDR3 nucleotides: TGTGCCAGCAATCCGTCCGGCACAGATACGCAGTATTTT. Protein sequence: CASNPSGTDTQYF.

This chain links TRBV7-3 with TRBJ2-5; TRBD2 matches at 9 bases. Germline CDR1 is SGHTA and CDR2 is FQGTGA. V lost 1 base, J lost 7 bases, and 10 bases stayed unmatched. The CDR3 has 16 amino acids. In DNA, the CDR3 is TGTGCCAGCAGCTTAAAGAGACGGACTAGCGAGGGGACCCAGTACTTC. It specifies CASSLKRRTSEGTQYF.

This chain links TRBV5-1 with TRBJ2-3, with TRBD2 matching over 8 bases. CDR3 size: 14 residues. Germline V gene data show CDR1 as SGHRS and CDR2 as YFSETQ. With 4 bases clipped from V and 2 bases from J, the junction kept 3 bases outside the gene matches. Here the CDR3 DNA reads TGCGCCAGCAGCCTGACTAGCGTCACAGATACGCAGTATTTT. As protein: CASSLTSVTDTQYF.

This clone has ten or more counts. The chain has TRBV5-1 and TRBJ1-6; weak D call: TRBD1 (5 bases). The CDR3 totals 14 residues. V was pared by 4 bases and J by 4 bases, with 9 bases between. CDR1 is SGHRS and CDR2 is YFSETQ in the germline V gene. In nucleotides, the CDR3 is TGCGCCAGCAGCCCGGGGGAATATAATTCACCCCTCCACTTT. Translated: CASSPGEYNSPLHF.

This clone showed up just once. V and J are TRBV2 and TRBJ1-6; D is possibly TRBD1 (5 bases). This CDR3 is 14 amino acids long. The germline V and J ends were trimmed by 6 bases and 5 bases, with 11 bases remaining between them. Germline V CDR1 and CDR2: SNHLY, FYNNEI. The CDR3 sequence: CASRPGRNNSPLHF. The CDR3 nucleotides are TGTGCCAGCAGGCCGGGACGGAATAATTCACCCCTCCACTTT.

This clone was picked up one time. For the CDR3, the DNA is TGTGCCAGCTCACCACCCGGGACAGGGGTACATGAGCAGTTCTTC. Encoded protein: CASSPPGTGVHEQFF. This chain uses TRBV18 with TRBJ2-1; 10 bases align to TRBD1. The J segment lost 8 bases and the V segment lost 0 bases, leaving 4 bases of the junction unmatched. Germline assignment: CDR1 KGHSH and CDR2 LQKENI. The CDR3 covers 15 residues.

The chain joins TRBV11-3 to TRBJ1-3; 7 bases agree with TRBD1. V lost 5 bases, J lost 1 base, and 5 bases stayed unmatched. Germline V gives CDR1 SGHNT, CDR2 YENEEA. The CDR3 runs 15 residues. Here the CDR3 DNA reads TGTGCCAGCAGCGGGCCAGGGGGATCTGGAAACACCATATATTTT. This gives the protein CASSGPGGSGNTIYF.

This rearrangement joins TRBV14 to TRBJ1-3; D is uncertain. Germline-derived CDR1 and CDR2 are SGHDN and FVKESK. The CDR3 has 15 residues. V was shortened by 1 base and J by 0 bases, with 7 bases between the two germline ends. Here the CDR3 DNA reads TGTGCCAGCAGCCAAGGAGGCTTCTCTGGAAACACCATATATTTT. Its translation is CASSQGGFSGNTIYF.

This chain joins TRBV19 and TRBJ2-1, with D perhaps matching TRBD1 or TRBD2 (6 bases each). The CDR3 totals 15 residues. Germline V gene lookup returns CDR1 LNHDA and CDR2 SQIVND (reference sequence). Trimming removed 5 bases from V and 10 bases from J, with 21 bases in between. The CDR3 protein is CASSGAGAFGGEQFF. CDR3 nucleotide sequence: TGTGCCAGTAGTGGGGCAGGGGCGTTCGGGGGAGAGCAGTTCTTC. Drawing the rest from reference TRBV19 and TRBJ2-1, the complete variable domain is DGGITQSPKYLFRKEGQNVTLSCEQNLNHDAMYWYRQDPGQGLRLIYYSQIVNDFQKGDIAEGYSVSREKKESFPLTVTSAQKNPTAFYLCASSGAGAFGGEQFFGPGTRLTVL.

This clone has a handful of counts. The chain uses TRBV9 and TRBJ2-5, with 8 bases lining up with TRBD2. The germline V gene encodes CDR1 SGDLS and CDR2 YYNGEE. V lost 2 bases, J lost 5 bases, and 8 bases stayed unmatched. CDR3 length: 15 residues. The CDR3 here is CASSVGGGLRETQYF. The CDR3 bases are TGTGCCAGCAGCGTCGGGGGGGGTTTGAGGGAGACCCAGTACTTC. The full variable domain, in which reference TRBV9 and TRBJ2-5 provide the parts outside the CDR3, is DSGVTQTPKHLITATGQRVTLRCSPRSGDLSVYWYQQSLDQGLQFLIQYYNGEERAKGNILERFSAQQFPDLHSELNLSSLELGDSALYFCASSVGGGLRETQYFGPGTRLLVL.

The genes are TRBV30 and TRBJ2-3, with 8 bases that match TRBD2. Germline CDR1 is GTSNPN and CDR2 is SVGIG (reference sequence). J lost 10 bases, V lost 7 bases, and 13 bases had no gene match. The CDR3 contains 13 residues. CDR3 sequence: CASTGTGGAAQYF. Here the CDR3 DNA reads TGTGCCTCAACCGGGACCGGGGGGGCGGCGCAGTATTTT. The complete variable domain, with remaining parts taken from reference TRBV30 and TRBJ2-3, reads SQTIHQWPATLVQPVGSPLSLECTVEGTSNPNLYWYRQAAGRGLQLLFYSVGIGQISSEVPQNLSASRPQDRQFILSSKKLLLSDSGFYLCASTGTGGAAQYFGPGTRLTVL.

This rearrangement joins TRBV7-2 to TRBJ1-6, with 10 bases lining up with TRBD1. V gave up 3 bases and J gave up 0 bases; unmatched junction bases: 2. The CDR3 sequence is 17 residues long. Germline values: CDR1 SGHTA, CDR2 FQGNSA. The CDR3 region has the DNA TGTGCCAGCAGCTTCTGGGACAGGGGCTCCTATAATTCACCCCTCCACTTT. Translated: CASSFWDRGSYNSPLHF.

The CDR3 sequence is CASSEEGDQPQHF. DNA for the CDR3: TGTGCCAGCAGTGAGGAGGGCGACCAGCCCCAGCATTTT. This chain uses TRBV6-4 with TRBJ1-5; D remains ambiguous. Per germline, CDR1 MRHNA and CDR2 SNTAGT. Trimming removed 3 bases from V and 7 bases from J, with 10 bases in between. The CDR3 spans 13 residues.

V is TRBV4-3 and J is TRBJ1-1; D may be TRBD1 (6 bases). This CDR3 is built from 15 residues. Trimming cost V 0 bases and J 10 bases, with 18 bases left between them. In germline, CDR1 is LGHNA, CDR2 YSLEER. The CDR3 here is CASSQDPAGGRGAFF. DNA of the CDR3: TGCGCCAGCAGCCAAGACCCCGCGGGGGGCAGGGGAGCTTTCTTT.

This clone was seen a handful of times. V usage is TRBV5-4 and J usage is TRBJ1-1; maybe TRBD1 (6 bases). This CDR3 is built from 12 residues. Germline V gives CDR1 SGHNT, CDR2 YYREEE (reference sequence). Trimming took 0 bases from V and 11 from J, leaving 11 bases between them. Written as DNA, the CDR3 is TGTGCCAGCAGCTTGGGAAGGACAGCTGCTTTCTTT. Residues: CASSLGRTAAFF.

DNA for the CDR3: TGTGCCATCACCGGGGACAGGGGTGAGTCTGAGCAGTTCTTC. Amino acid sequence: CAITGDRGESEQFF. V is TRBV10-3 and J is TRBJ2-1; 10 bases are shared with TRBD1. The ends lost 7 bases at V and 9 bases at J; junction bases unmatched: 9. This CDR3 is 14 amino acids long. In germline, CDR1 is ENHRY, CDR2 SYGVKD.

Regarding this clone: Within the sample, other DNA sequences also encode this same CDR3. The gene calls are TRBV11-2 and TRBJ2-5; D unresolved. CDR1 and CDR2 (germline): SGHAT, FQNNGV. The CDR3 runs 11 residues. Trimming removed 5 bases at V and 4 bases at J, with 5 bases between. CDR3 DNA sequence: TGTGCCAGCAGCCTCCGAGAGACCCAGTACTTC. Its protein is CASSLRETQYF.

This sequence joins TRBV4-2 and TRBJ2-3; 8 bases agree with TRBD2. The V and J ends lost 0 bases and 5 bases, in that order; junction bases with no gene match: 7. The germline V gene encodes CDR1 LGHNA and CDR2 YNFKEQ. The CDR3 spans 16 residues. This CDR3 reads CASSQDGTGGGDTQYF. The CDR3 bases are TGTGCCAGCAGCCAAGATGGGACGGGAGGGGGAGATACGCAGTATTTT.

With respect to this clone: The same CDR3 also results from other DNA sequences found in this sample. V and J are TRBV6-5 and TRBJ2-1, with a possible D match to TRBD2 (5 bases). CDR3 length equals 15 residues. Germline V CDR1 and CDR2: MNHEY, SVGAGI. Trimming pared 0 bases from V and 4 bases from J, leaving 10 bases between. CDR3 nucleotide sequence: TGTGCCAGCAGTTACTCGGGAACTAGTTACAATGAGCAGTTCTTC. The encoded protein is CASSYSGTSYNEQFF.

The V gene is TRBV12-5, the J gene TRBJ1-1, with D hard to call. Trimming cost V 7 bases and J 7 bases, with 16 bases left between them. CDR3 size: 13 residues. Germline CDR1 LGHNT, CDR2 FRNRAP. CDR3 bases: TGTGCTAGTGCCGACCCGGGCGACGGTGAAGCTTTCTTT. Its translation is CASADPGDGEAFF.